One sample yielded the 22 T cell receptor beta chains listed below, sequenced in a study of T cell responses to AZD1222 COVID-19 vaccine. The data were produced by immunoSEQ multiplex PCR, yet TCRdb's version contains in-frame clones alone and is incomplete. The data show 150,000 to 200,000 clones, with around 90% seen just once and 1.5% to 2% held by the top ten. The sequences come from peripheral blood, collected on day 0 of AZD1222 vaccination. The origin of the receptors is an adult in good health.

V usage is TRBV9 and J usage is TRBJ2-7; D is perhaps TRBD1 or TRBD2 (5 bases each). Per the germline V gene, CDR1 is SGDLS and CDR2 is YYNGEE. The CDR3 extends over 16 amino acids. V lost 3 bases and J lost 2, with 18 bases in between. CDR3 region: CASSGGVGVPTYEQYF. CDR3 nucleotide sequence: TGTGCCAGCAGCGGAGGAGTGGGGGTCCCCACCTACGAGCAGTACTTC.

The rearrangement joins TRBV6-2 or TRBV6-3 to TRBJ2-7; TRBD2 might be the D (6 bases). Germline-derived CDR1 and CDR2 are MNHEY and SVGEGT. The length of the CDR3 is 14 residues. The V end lost 0 bases, the J end lost 0 bases, and 6 bases lay between the germline ends. The CDR3 spells CASSYSTSSYEQYF. The CDR3 DNA follows: TGTGCCAGCAGTTACTCGACTAGCTCCTACGAGCAGTACTTC.

V usage is TRBV6-5 and J usage is TRBJ2-1, with D unresolved. Trimming removed 8 bases at V and 7 bases at J, with 18 bases between. There are 14 residues in the CDR3. CDR1 is MNHEY and CDR2 is SVGAGI in the germline V gene. CDR3 DNA: TGTGCCAGCGGTACCGATCCCTCGTGGAATGAGCAGTTCTTC. The encoded protein is CASGTDPSWNEQFF.

The chain couples TRBV19 to TRBJ2-3, with TRBD1 identical over 10 bases. Germline CDR1 reads LNHDA; CDR2 reads SQIVND (reference sequence). The CDR3 is 19 amino acids. Trimming took 5 bases from V and 2 from J; bases not matched to a gene: 16. Here the CDR3 DNA reads TGTGCCAGTAGTTACACCGGGACAGGGGTCATCAGATACACAGATACGCAGTATTTT. This encodes CASSYTGTGVIRYTDTQYF.

This chain joins TRBV29-1 and TRBJ1-2, with 10 bases fitting TRBD1. This CDR3 is built from 15 residues. CDR1 is SQVTM, CDR2 ANQGSEA, per germline. Unmatched junction bases numbered 8, after V lost 3 bases and J lost 4 bases. This chain's CDR3 is CSVEMLGTGAYGYTF. CDR3 coding DNA: TGCAGCGTTGAGATGTTAGGGACAGGGGCCTATGGCTACACCTTC.

The chain uses TRBV28 and TRBJ2-3; tentatively, D is TRBD2 (6 bases). The CDR3 runs 14 residues. Trimming removed 4 bases at V and 6 bases at J, with 14 bases between. Looked up from germline, CDR1 is MDHEN and CDR2 is SYDVKM. CDR3 sequence reads: CASSSSGSLDTQYF. The CDR3 bases are TGTGCCAGCAGTTCGTCCGGGAGCCTGGATACGCAGTATTTT.

DNA for the CDR3: TGTGCCAGCAGCACCACAAACTTAGCGGGAGTTTACCCGGCAGATACGCAGTATTTT. Its translation: CASSTTNLAGVYPADTQYF. The chain joins TRBV7-2 to TRBJ2-3, with TRBD2 matching over 9 bases. Looked up from germline, CDR1 is SGHTA and CDR2 is FQGNSA. V dropped 5 bases and J dropped 4; count of bases not matched to a gene: 19. This CDR3 contains 19 residues.

For this clone: This CDR3 is also generated by other DNA sequences in the sample. The chain combines TRBV28 with TRBJ1-6; the D is unclear. Trimming took 5 bases from V and 0 from J, leaving 11 bases between them. CDR3 length: 16 residues. Germline loops: CDR1 MDHEN, CDR2 SYDVKM. CDR3: CASSPRSSSYNSPLHF. CDR3 DNA: TGTGCCAGCAGTCCCAGGTCGAGCTCCTATAATTCACCCCTCCACTTT.

V usage is TRBV28 and J usage is TRBJ2-7; unclear D gene. CDR3 length: 13 amino acids. V lost 4 bases to trimming and J lost 6 bases, with 13 bases between them. Germline lookup yields CDR1 MDHEN and CDR2 SYDVKM. DNA for the CDR3: TGTGCCAGCAGTTCCATAACCAATGCCGAGCAGTACTTC. Translating it yields CASSSITNAEQYF. Using reference TRBV28 and TRBJ2-7 for the parts outside the CDR3, the full variable domain is DVKVTQSSRYLVKRTGEKVFLECVQDMDHENMFWYRQDPGLGLRLIYFSYDVKMKEKGDIPEGYSVSREKKERFSLILESASTNQTSMYLCASSSITNAEQYFGPGTRLTVT.

This clone was counted between two and nine times. V usage is TRBV28 and J usage is TRBJ2-1, with 7 bases that match TRBD2. The CDR3 has 14 residues. Per the germline V gene, CDR1 is MDHEN and CDR2 is SYDVKM. The J segment lost 3 bases and the V segment lost 2 bases, leaving 1 base of the junction unmatched. CDR3 DNA sequence: TGTGCCAGCAGTTTAGGGGGGGGCTACAATGAGCAGTTCTTC. It translates to CASSLGGGYNEQFF.

This chain uses TRBV19 with TRBJ1-2; TRBD1 might be the D (5 bases). Per the germline V gene, CDR1 is LNHDA and CDR2 is SQIVND (reference sequence). This CDR3 is 13 amino acids long. Trimming shortened V by 6 bases and J by 5 bases, and 13 bases separated the two germline ends. The CDR3 here is CASRPAGYYGYTF. CDR3 DNA sequence: TGTGCCAGTAGGCCCGCAGGGTATTATGGCTACACCTTC.

V and J are TRBV3-1 (or the pseudogene TRBV3-2) and TRBJ1-4; D uncertain. From germline, CDR1 is LGHDT and CDR2 YNNKEL (reference sequence). V lost 0 bases, J lost 3 bases, and 14 bases lay in between. The CDR3 has 17 residues. As DNA, the CDR3 is TGTGCCAGCAGCCAAGAAACCACCGGGCCATCTAATGAAAAACTGTTTTTT. Protein: CASSQETTGPSNEKLFF.

This clone was detected only once. The chain combines TRBV3-1 (or the pseudogene TRBV3-2) with TRBJ1-3; D is perhaps TRBD1 (5 bases). CDR3 length: 17 amino acids. Between the trimmed V and J ends, which lost 2 bases and 4 bases, there was a span of 18 bases. Germline V gives CDR1 LGHDT, CDR2 YNNKEL (reference sequence). The chain's CDR3 is CASSQLSQGLRGNTIYF. The CDR3 region has the DNA TGTGCCAGCAGCCAATTAAGTCAGGGTTTACGCGGAAACACCATATATTTT.

This clone appeared once. The chain couples TRBV21-1 to TRBJ1-2. TRBV21-1 is described as a pseudogene. The CDR3 sequence is 16 residues long. This CDR3 is CASNPKGSRVIYGYTF. The CDR3 nucleotides read TGTGCCAGCAACCCCAAGGGGAGCAGGGTGATCTATGGCTACACCTTC.

About this clone itself: Other DNA sequences in the same sample also yield this CDR3. The chain combines TRBV19 with TRBJ1-6; no clear D gene. Germline V gene sequence: CDR1 LNHDA, CDR2 SQIVND (reference sequence). The CDR3 sequence is 13 residues long. Trimming pared 4 bases from V and 6 bases from J, leaving 7 bases between. The CDR3 coding sequence is TGTGCCAGTAGTAGTCGTGGTAATTCACCCCTCCACTTT. Residues: CASSSRGNSPLHF.

This chain links TRBV2 with TRBJ1-5, with 8 bases matching TRBD1. Germline V CDR1 and CDR2: SNHLY, FYNNEI. Trimming removed 4 bases from V and 8 bases from J; junction bases left unmatched: 7. This CDR3 is built from 14 residues. The CDR3 here is CASSGLDRAKPQHF. CDR3 sequence (DNA): TGTGCCAGCAGTGGCCTGGACAGGGCTAAGCCCCAGCATTTT.

This chain joins TRBV3-1 (or the pseudogene TRBV3-2) and TRBJ1-2; 8 nucleotides agree with TRBD1. With V trimmed by 1 base and J by 8 bases, 12 bases remained unmatched. The CDR3 contains 16 residues. Per germline, CDR1 LGHDT and CDR2 YNNKEL (reference sequence). This chain's CDR3 is CASSQAAGGLSSGYTF. CDR3 DNA: TGTGCCAGCAGCCAAGCCGCAGGGGGCCTTAGTAGCGGCTACACCTTC.

This chain links TRBV28 with TRBJ2-1; D remains ambiguous. Germline lookup yields CDR1 MDHEN and CDR2 SYDVKM. Trimming removed 1 base at V and 10 bases at J, with 5 bases between. The CDR3 runs to 11 residues. The CDR3, as DNA: TGTGCCAGCAGTTTATTGCAGGAGCAGTTCTTC. This codes for CASSLLQEQFF.

This sequence joins TRBV20-1 and TRBJ2-1; D is unresolved. The CDR3 length is 11 residues. V lost 0 bases and J lost 12, with 9 bases in between. Germline V gene lookup returns CDR1 DFQATT and CDR2 SNEGSKA (reference sequence). The CDR3 sequence: CSARDQVGQFF. DNA for the CDR3: TGCAGTGCTAGAGATCAGGTGGGGCAGTTCTTC.

V and J are TRBV7-6 and TRBJ2-5; 13 nucleotides align to TRBD2. CDR3 size: 16 residues. V dropped 2 bases and J dropped 4; count of bases not matched to a gene: 4. Germline assignment: CDR1 SGHVS and CDR2 FNYEAQ. CDR3 loop: CASSLLGLAGSETQYF. In DNA, the CDR3 is TGTGCCAGCAGCTTACTGGGACTAGCGGGGTCAGAGACCCAGTACTTC.

This clone was found a few times. The J gene is TRBJ2-2, the V gene TRBV4-1; tentatively, D is TRBD1 or TRBD2 (5 bases each). CDR1 and CDR2 (germline): MGHRA, YSYEKL. The CDR3 contains 14 residues. V lost 10 bases, J lost 8 bases, and 20 bases lay in between. CDR3 region: CATTRDPRSGELFF. The CDR3 DNA reads as TGCGCCACGACCCGGGACCCTCGGTCGGGGGAGCTGTTTTTT.

The CDR3 nucleotides are TGTGCCAGCAGTTACTCACGTAGAGCGAACACTGAAGCTTTCTTT. It specifies CASSYSRRANTEAFF. The J gene is TRBJ1-1, the V gene TRBV6-5; D not resolved. The CDR3 is 15 amino acids. V lost 0 bases to trimming and J lost 1 base, with 9 bases between them. The V gene's germline CDR1 is MNHEY and CDR2 SVGAGI.